One sample yielded the 20 T cell receptor beta chains listed below, sequenced in a study. TCRdb re-called the 5' RACE reads with MiXCR, one entry per CDR3 protein. This table holds 62,000 or so distinct CDR3 sequences, roughly 30% found once. The sequencing input was tumor-infiltrating naive CD4+ T cells sorted from the breast tumor. The subset: naive CD4+ T cells, CD4+CD45RA+CD25-. These TCRs come from a female donor with breast cancer.

This chain joins TRBV29-1 and TRBJ2-1; D is uncertain. Germline lookup yields CDR1 SQVTM and CDR2 ANQGSEA. The V gene lost 3 bases and the J gene lost 4 bases, with 10 bases spanning the gap. CDR3 length equals 13 residues. CDR3 bases: TGCAGCGTTGAGACAAGGACGTACAATGAGCAGTTCTTC. The encoded protein is CSVETRTYNEQFF.

The J gene is TRBJ2-3, the V gene TRBV29-1; no definite D call. The CDR3 has 13 amino acids. The V and J ends lost 4 bases and 6 bases respectively, with 14 bases between them. Germline CDR1 and CDR2: SQVTM and ANQGSEA. CDR3 nucleotide sequence: TGCAGCGTTGTTGTGCCCCCCCCCGATACGCAGTATTTT. Translated, it gives CSVVVPPPDTQYF.

V and J are TRBV6-1 and TRBJ2-3, with 7 nucleotides matching TRBD2. CDR3 length equals 14 residues. Germline V gene lookup returns CDR1 MNHNS and CDR2 SASEGT. The V segment lost 10 bases and the J segment 6 bases; nucleotides outside the gene matches: 13. CDR3 nucleotide sequence: TGTGCCACCTCACTAGAGCGGGGCTGGGATACGCAGTATTTT. It is translated as CATSLERGWDTQYF.

The V and J genes are TRBV25-1 and TRBJ2-2, with D perhaps TRBD1 (5 bases). The CDR3 is 14 residues long. Germline values: CDR1 MGHDK, CDR2 SYGVNS. V was shortened by 4 bases and J by 3 bases, with 9 bases between the two germline ends. The CDR3 DNA is TGTGCCAGCAGTGGACAGATCTACACCGGGGAGCTGTTTTTT. Residues: CASSGQIYTGELFF.

As to this clonotype: A single base separates this from a much larger clone, so it may be a read error. The chain links TRBV4-3 to TRBJ1-1; perhaps TRBD1 as D (5 bases). The CDR3 consists of 13 residues. From germline, CDR1 is LGHNA and CDR2 YSLEER. Here the CDR3 DNA reads TGCGCCAGCAGCCAAGCCGGGGGTACTGAATCTTTCTTT. Translating it yields CASSQAGGTESFF.

V gene TRBV4-1 combines with J gene TRBJ1-1; D remains unclear. Germline CDR1 reads MGHRA; CDR2 reads YSYEKL. This CDR3 comprises 12 residues. Between the trimmed V and J ends, which lost 0 bases and 11 bases, there was a span of 10 bases. The CDR3 region is CASSQDTRVAFF. CDR3 in DNA: TGCGCCAGCAGCCAAGATACTCGCGTGGCTTTCTTT.

This clonotype has more than one count but fewer than ten. The rearrangement joins TRBV28 to TRBJ2-1; 9 nucleotides match TRBD1. Germline trimming cut 6 bases from V and 7 bases from J; bases unmatched to any gene: 13. Germline CDR1 MDHEN, CDR2 SYDVKM. This CDR3 is 16 amino acids long. The CDR3 here is CASRLRDGTGSNEQFF. In DNA form, the CDR3 reads TGTGCCAGCAGATTACGAGACGGGACAGGGAGTAATGAGCAGTTCTTC.

V and J are TRBV4-1 and TRBJ2-3; D not certain. CDR1 is MGHRA, CDR2 YSYEKL, per germline. Trimming removed 1 base at V and 5 bases at J, with 4 bases between. The CDR3 contains 12 residues. The DNA for the CDR3 is TGCGCCAGCAGCCAAGTAGTAGATACGCAGTATTTT. This translates into CASSQVVDTQYF.

The rearrangement links TRBV6-1 to TRBJ2-2; possible D gene TRBD2, 6 bases. V gave up 7 bases and J gave up 7 bases, with 13 bases separating them. CDR1 is MNHNS, CDR2 SASEGT, per germline. There are 13 residues in the CDR3. This chain's CDR3 is CASTAFGGGELFF. DNA for the CDR3: TGTGCCAGCACCGCTTTCGGGGGCGGGGAGCTGTTTTTT.

CDR3 nucleotide sequence: TGTGCCAGCAGCCCCCGGGGGAACACTGAAGCTTTCTTT. Protein sequence: CASSPRGNTEAFF. The V and J genes are TRBV6-6 and TRBJ1-1; D gene ambiguous. Germline-derived CDR1 and CDR2 are MNHNY and SVGAGI (reference sequence). Trimming stripped 6 bases from V and 1 base from J, with 9 bases between. The CDR3 runs to 13 residues.

This clonotype was recorded many times. J is TRBJ1-2 and V is TRBV7-2; TRBD1 matches 7 bases. Per germline, CDR1 SGHTA and CDR2 FQGNSA. CDR3 length: 15 amino acids. J gave up 0 bases and V 6 bases, and 7 bases lay outside the gene matches. CDR3 protein: CASSRRDSPNYGYTF. The CDR3 DNA is TGTGCCAGCAGTAGGAGGGACAGTCCTAACTATGGCTACACCTTC.

This clonotype was seen repeatedly, ten times or more. The chain recombines TRBV4-1 with TRBJ2-5; D is ambiguous. Trimming took 4 bases from V and 3 from J, leaving 12 bases between them. CDR1 is MGHRA and CDR2 is YSYEKL in the germline V gene. This CDR3 contains 14 residues. As DNA, the CDR3 is TGCGCCAGCAGCCTGACCGAGGCAGAAGAGACCCAGTACTTC. Protein sequence: CASSLTEAEETQYF.

The table lists this clonotype with a few counts. The rearrangement joins TRBV28 to TRBJ2-3; D call uncertain. Per germline, CDR1 MDHEN and CDR2 SYDVKM. The CDR3 loop spans 13 amino acids. Trimming took off 6 bases at V and 4 bases at J, with 11 bases between the two ends. CDR3 DNA: TGTGCCAGCAGAGGACCGAACGCAGATACGCAGTATTTT. Protein product: CASRGPNADTQYF.

The J gene is TRBJ2-7, the V gene TRBV5-1, with 7 bases lining up with TRBD1. This CDR3 has 13 residues. The germline V gene encodes CDR1 SGHRS and CDR2 YFSETQ. Unmatched junction bases numbered 6, after V lost 4 bases and J lost 5 bases. The CDR3 sequence is CASSPGTVHEQYF. The CDR3 coding sequence is TGCGCCAGCAGCCCCGGGACAGTCCACGAGCAGTACTTC. The full variable domain, rest sourced from reference TRBV5-1 and TRBJ2-7, is KAGVTQTPRYLIKTRGQQVTLSCSPISGHRSVSWYQQTPGQGLQFLFEYFSETQRNKGNFPGRFSGRQFSNSRSEMNVSTLELGDSALYLCASSPGTVHEQYFGPGTRLTVT.

The V call is TRBV2, the J call TRBJ2-5; TRBD1 might be the D (5 bases). CDR1 is SNHLY, CDR2 FYNNEI, per germline. The ends were cut back, 3 bases at V and 5 bases at J, with 10 bases in the middle. The CDR3 is 13 residues long. CDR3 coding DNA: TGTGCCAGCAGTGAGGGGCCAGTCGAGACCCAGTACTTC. Protein: CASSEGPVETQYF. Using reference TRBV2 and TRBJ2-5 for the parts outside the CDR3, the full variable domain is EPEVTQTPSHQVTQMGQEVILRCVPISNHLYFYWYRQILGQKVEFLVSFYNNEISEKSEIFDDQFSVERPDGSNFTLKIRSTKLEDSAMYFCASSEGPVETQYFGPGTRLLVL.

This sequence joins TRBV7-2 and TRBJ2-7, with 8 bases identical to TRBD2. V lost 5 bases to trimming and J lost 4 bases; unmatched junction nucleotides: 13. This CDR3 has 16 residues. Germline CDR1 is SGHTA and CDR2 is FQGNSA. CDR3 sequence: CASSTSGGGGLYEQYF. CDR3 nucleotides: TGTGCCAGCAGCACAAGCGGGGGCGGGGGACTTTACGAGCAGTACTTC. The complete variable domain, with remaining parts taken from reference TRBV7-2 and TRBJ2-7, reads GAGVSQSPSNKVTEKGKDVELRCDPISGHTALYWYRQSLGQGLEFLIYFQGNSAPDKSGLPSDRFSAERTGGSVSTLTIQRTQQEDSAVYLCASSTSGGGGLYEQYFGPGTRLTVT.

V is TRBV7-2 and J is TRBJ1-5; a possible D gene is TRBD1 (6 bases). Per germline, CDR1 SGHTA and CDR2 FQGNSA. This CDR3 spans 15 amino acids. V was cut by 5 bases and J by 4 bases, with 15 bases left in between. CDR3 in amino acids: CASSAVGGRNQPQHF. The CDR3 DNA reads as TGTGCCAGCAGCGCCGTGGGGGGGCGGAATCAGCCCCAGCATTTT.

This clonotype has a handful of counts. The chain employs TRBV6-2 or TRBV6-3 and TRBJ1-6; 9 bases align to TRBD1. The CDR3 is 14 residues long. Germline CDR1 MNHEY, CDR2 SVGEGT. Trimming at V came to 5 bases and at J to 12 bases, leaving 8 bases not matched to a gene. The CDR3 is CASSPPGQGVPLHF. CDR3 in DNA: TGTGCCAGCAGTCCACCGGGACAGGGCGTACCCCTCCACTTT.

This clonotype was seen more than once but under ten times. The chain carries TRBV10-2 and TRBJ2-2, with 13 bases identical to TRBD2. Per germline, CDR1 WSHSY and CDR2 SAAADI. This CDR3 spans 16 amino acids. The ends lost 10 bases at V and 3 bases at J; junction bases unmatched: 8. This CDR3 is CATNPGLAGHTGELFF. CDR3 in DNA: TGCGCCACCAACCCGGGACTAGCGGGACACACCGGGGAGCTGTTTTTT.

This sequence joins TRBV18 and TRBJ1-4; no firm D call. The CDR3 is 12 amino acids. Trimming cost V 5 bases and J 8 bases, with 9 bases left between them. Per the germline V gene, CDR1 is KGHSH and CDR2 is LQKENI. The CDR3 DNA reads as TGTGCCAGCTCAGTTTCTGGGGAAAAACTGTTTTTT. Its protein product is CASSVSGEKLFF.